There are a few counts of the clone carrying this TCR beta chain. The CDR3 is made up of 15 amino acids. Germline CDR1 SQVTM, CDR2 ANQGSEA. Trimming cost V 3 bases and J 8 bases, with 19 bases left between them. Single viable CD3+CD4+CD8-CD45RO+ cells were sorted as the memory CD4+ T cells. Assay: immunoSEQ multiplex PCR; the TCRdb copy retains only in-frame clones and omits some. Found here are about 64,000 clones, around 77% of them singletons; the top ten hold about 0.9%. The source of the sample is a study of memory CD4+ T cells and cytomegalovirus serostatus. The rearrangement joins TRBV29-1 to TRBJ1-4; a possible D gene is TRBD1 (5 bases). The sequencing sample was made of memory CD4+ T cells from blood. This clonotype was obtained from an adult in good health and CMV-seronegative. The DNA for the CDR3 is TGCAGCGTTGATAGCGGGAGGGGAAGCGGAGAAAAACTGTTTTTT. This codes for CSVDSGRGSGEKLFF.